This note documents a single T cell receptor beta chain sequence. Its target antigen remains unknown. Per-base qualities were not stored, and no clone one base away is much larger. Library method: the immunoSEQ multiplex PCR assay. For the multiplex PCR, a mixture combining 60 forward primers for TCR Vbeta segments and 13 reverse primers for TCR Jbeta segments was used. A multiplex PCR assay on genomic DNA amplified the CDR3 region of rearranged TCR beta genes. Amplified TCR beta libraries were sequenced as 87-base-pair reads on the Illumina HiSeq System. As for the authors' bioinformatics: In a later analysis, tens of millions of unique TCR beta chains were counted across the roughly 700 repertoires, and around 10 million of these chains were shared by at least two donors. A nearest-neighbor algorithm error-corrected the raw reads and collapsed the reads into unique sequences, merging closely related sequences to remove PCR and sequencing errors. To assign V, D and J gene segments, CDR3 sequences were aligned to IMGT reference sequences. Each retained sequence needed at least a six-nucleotide match to both a V gene segment and a J gene segment. A rearrangement counted as productive if the CDR3 had no stop codons and remained in frame with V and J, and every other rearrangement counted as non-productive. Following IMGT convention, CDR3 was defined as the stretch from the second conserved V-encoded cysteine to the conserved J-encoded phenylalanine. In an earlier analysis of approximately 500 of the donors, sequences lacking an unambiguous match to a single V gene segment were excluded. An earlier analysis of almost 600 of the donors classified V segments as functional when productive rearrangements were above 56.7% and as segregating when the standard deviation between donors was above 5%. A statistical classification framework was built to diagnose cytomegalovirus status from the catalog of TCR beta chain sequences. V and J gene assignment, in a later analysis, came from comparing TCR nucleotide sequences with IMGT/GENE-DB human TR gene sequences. The TCRdist pipeline was used in a later analysis to assign CDR3 sequences and most-parsimonious VDJ recombination scenarios. In a later analysis, each TCR beta chain was defined by its CDR3 amino acid sequence together with its V-gene family, and reads lacking a unique V-gene family were excluded. In a later analysis, 450 to 600 highly shared, low-generation-probability nucleotide sequences were removed to address suspected cross-contamination and a sequencing artifact. A later analysis calculated a clonal expansion index for each public chain from normalized within-repertoire ranks of inferred template counts. A later analysis computed generation probabilities with a VDJ recombination model fitted to out-of-frame rearrangements, and checked the results against IGoR. In a later analysis, TCR-TCR, TCR-HLA and TCR-CMV co-occurrence was scored with hypergeometric tests, and a repertoire-size bias correction was applied to TCR pairs. A later analysis estimated false discovery rates by permuting HLA or CMV assignments 20 times. In a later analysis, co-occurring TCRs were grouped with DBSCAN, and TCRdist sequence similarity was added when clustering was performed within HLA-allele-positive subsets. Co-occurrence clustering excluded repertoires with fewer than 30,000 or more than 120,000 public chains, plus five with anomalous nucleotide sharing. Here the immuneACCESS table is served through TCRdb, limited to in-frame sequences with V and J called. Missing clones are a known gap in these copies; in checked studies unresolved V genes cover under half, and the rest lacks a known reason. V, J and clone size are taken as reported in that table, and D and trimming were inferred from the DNA itself. The sample profile shows some 150,000 clones; approximately 87% of them were found once. The ten largest clones take up more than 4% of the sample.

This sample stems from a study of cytomegalovirus exposure and HLA in healthy donors (dated by TCRdb to 2016 to 2017). Turning to the overall study: An earlier analysis of roughly 630 of the donors reported approximately 300 Gb of sequence data and 117 million unique TCR beta sequences from roughly 200 million T cells. Both class I and class II loci were covered by HLA typing, at four-digit resolution. The study combined high-throughput TCR immunosequencing, statistical association of individual TCRs with disease status, and machine learning to predict cytomegalovirus infection status. To study patterns of TCR occurrence, a later analysis re-analyzed previously published TCR beta repertoires from 550 to 800 donors and added high-resolution HLA genotyping. All discovery cohort repertoires had been generated on a single sequencing platform. The study used immunosequencing to profile the T cell repertoires of approximately 640 subjects and linked those repertoires to cytomegalovirus serostatus. The study aimed to test whether cataloging public T cell receptors could reveal signatures of past pathogen exposure. Because of strong linkage in the cohort, roughly 5 DR-DQ haplotypes were treated as single units for association and clustering. To decide whether each TCR beta V gene segment behaved as functional or pseudogenic, an earlier analysis of some 570 of the donors relied on high-throughput TCR beta sequencing. Among the roughly 430 genotyped donors, roughly 80% belonged to the genetic ancestry cluster associated with self-reported Caucasian donors. On average, about 200,000 unique TCR beta nucleotide sequences were sequenced per donor among a few hundred genotyped donors of the cohort, with roughly 20% of those sequences being non-productive. The number of typed donors differed by locus: about 620-630 for A, B, C, DRB1 and DQB1; 522 for DQA1; 606 for DPA1; and about 450 for DPB1. About 330 gigabases of sequencing data and about 92 million unique TCR sequences made up an early release that covered roughly 670 HLA-typed donors. In a later genetic analysis, genome-wide SNP genotypes for about 65% of the 666 donors were used, and that subset was treated as a discovery cohort. Donor age, sex, ethnicity and CMV serostatus were compiled together with the repertoire data. In the later analysis, no new phenotypic data were used to find candidate immune exposures; instead, reliance was placed on TCR beta sequences and their occurrence across donors. Besides the first cohort of under 700 subjects, a separate validation cohort made up of about 120 different subjects was used.

In total, over 600 healthy bone marrow donors made up the cohort. Cohort members were all nominally healthy when sampled, although unrecorded immune exposures were likely present. The donor was CMV seronegative and belonged to the group of around 350 seronegative cohort members. A peripheral blood sample was provided by each donor, and peripheral blood mononuclear cells were used for TCR beta sequencing. Genomic DNA was extracted from the blood cell samples with the Qiagen DNeasy Blood Extraction Kit. CDR1 and CDR2 are drawn from the germline V gene: SGHTA, FQGTGA. The CDR3 numbers 13 residues from cysteine through phenylalanine. Just the 39-base CDR3 DNA is kept, in frame starting at base 1. The junction shows trimming of 5 bases on V and 8 bases on J, and the gene matches do not reach 4 bases of it. Results the study describes overall, beyond this receptor: An earlier analysis of approximately 590 of the donors showed that most TCR beta V segments appeared in productive rearrangements either about 87% or about 30% of the time, which broadly matched IMGT annotations. Assigning TCR associations to individual alleles was difficult when HLA alleles, especially DR and DQ, strongly co-occurred. Most TCR sequences were observed very rarely across donors, whereas some public TCRs were present in many individuals. Several of the top co-occurrence clusters appeared to be linked to parvovirus B19, influenza, CMV and Epstein-Barr virus, according to a later analysis. A later genetic analysis associated a missense DCLRE1C variant with V-gene and J-gene trimming of TCR beta chains, and an independent cohort replicated the association. A later analysis found that HLA-associated TCR beta chains were more clonally expanded and had lower generation probabilities than equally common non-associated chains. The sequencing pipeline was judged likely to have produced a cluster of highly shared sequence variants as a technical artifact. The classifier was reported to diagnose cytomegalovirus status with high specificity and sensitivity in both the original cohort and the validation cohort. A later genetic analysis reported fewer N-insertions in productive TCRs among donors in an Asian-associated ancestry cluster than the roughly 690-donor mean. According to the authors, the approach could potentially be generalized to other disease states and immunological phenotypes. At a false discovery rate of 0.05, a later analysis linked under 20,000 TCR beta sequences to specific HLA alleles. In a later analysis, the rate of TCR association differed among HLA loci, with DRB1 alleles having the most associated TCRs and HLA-C alleles having the fewest. Only TCR beta chains were sequenced in this cohort, and the absence of alpha or paired-chain data limited detectable features. The only immune exposure information available for the cohort was CMV serostatus. Because HLA typing was unavailable for some donors at each locus, only the typed subset was used in association tests. Correlated functional status among segregating V segments might reflect linkage disequilibrium, but an unknown experimental factor could not be ruled out. The earlier analysis of 587 of the donors excluded roughly 17 rarely observed V segments, including chromosome 9 orphons, because counts were too low. A further reported finding was that TCR beta sequences accurately predicted the HLA-A and HLA-B alleles for most subjects in the first cohort. A later analysis found that most CMV-associated TCR beta chains appeared HLA-restricted, with HLA associations seemingly driven largely by CMV exposure. Some IMGT-functional V segments, including TRBV6-2 and TRBV6-3, could not be distinguished by the 87-base-pair reads and were therefore excluded. The study listed 164 TCR beta chains as associated with cytomegalovirus. A few of the identified cytomegalovirus-associated TCR beta chains were confirmed in vitro to be specific for cytomegalovirus antigens. Sequencing depth was assumed to be roughly uniform across donors in the presence/absence analyses, though that assumption may not hold.

This receptor chain uses TRBV7-3 and TRBJ2-2; 8 bases in the junction line up with TRBD1. The TCR was taken from a woman aged 25-40 years in good health and CMV-seronegative. Sequencing was carried out using PBMCs. Read as DNA, the sequence is TGTGCCAGCAGCCAGACAGGGGCTGGGGAGCTGTTTTTT. It encodes CASSQTGAGELFF.